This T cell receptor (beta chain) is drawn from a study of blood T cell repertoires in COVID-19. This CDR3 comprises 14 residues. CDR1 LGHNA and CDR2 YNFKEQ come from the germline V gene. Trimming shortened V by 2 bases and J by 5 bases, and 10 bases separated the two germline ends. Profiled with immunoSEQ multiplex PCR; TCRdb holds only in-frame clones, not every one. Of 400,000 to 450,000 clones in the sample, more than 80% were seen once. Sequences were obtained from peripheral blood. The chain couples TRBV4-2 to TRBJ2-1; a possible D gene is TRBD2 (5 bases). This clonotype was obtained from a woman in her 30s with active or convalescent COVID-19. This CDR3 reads CASSQNRENNEQFF. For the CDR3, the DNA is TGTGCCAGCAGCCAAAACCGGGAAAACAATGAGCAGTTCTTC.